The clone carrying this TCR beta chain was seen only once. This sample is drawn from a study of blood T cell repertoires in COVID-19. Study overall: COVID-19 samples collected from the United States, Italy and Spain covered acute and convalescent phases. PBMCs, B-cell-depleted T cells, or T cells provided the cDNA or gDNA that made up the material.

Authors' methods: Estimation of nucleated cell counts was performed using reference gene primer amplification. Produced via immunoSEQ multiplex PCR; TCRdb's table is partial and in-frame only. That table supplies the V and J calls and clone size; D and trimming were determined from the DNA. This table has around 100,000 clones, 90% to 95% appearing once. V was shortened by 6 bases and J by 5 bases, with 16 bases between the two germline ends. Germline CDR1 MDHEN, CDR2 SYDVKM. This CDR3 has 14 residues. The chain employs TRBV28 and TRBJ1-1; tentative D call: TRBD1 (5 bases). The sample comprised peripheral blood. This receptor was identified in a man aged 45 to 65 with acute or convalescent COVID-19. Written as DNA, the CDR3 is TGTGCCAGCAGCACCTTGGGGAGGGGAACTGAAGCTTTCTTT. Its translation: CASSTLGRGTEAFF. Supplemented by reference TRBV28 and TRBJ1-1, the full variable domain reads DVKVTQSSRYLVKRTGEKVFLECVQDMDHENMFWYRQDPGLGLRLIYFSYDVKMKEKGDIPEGYSVSREKKERFSLILESASTNQTSMYLCASSTLGRGTEAFFGQGTRLTVV.